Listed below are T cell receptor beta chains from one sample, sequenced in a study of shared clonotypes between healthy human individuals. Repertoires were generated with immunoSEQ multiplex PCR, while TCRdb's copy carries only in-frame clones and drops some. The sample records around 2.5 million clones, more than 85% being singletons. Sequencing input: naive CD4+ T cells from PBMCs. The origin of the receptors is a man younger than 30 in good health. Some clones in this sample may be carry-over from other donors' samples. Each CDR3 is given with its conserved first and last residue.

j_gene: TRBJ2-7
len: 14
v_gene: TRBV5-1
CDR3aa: CASGGGPLSYEQYF

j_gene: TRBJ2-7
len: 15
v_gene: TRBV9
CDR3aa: CASSSGDRDSGEQYF

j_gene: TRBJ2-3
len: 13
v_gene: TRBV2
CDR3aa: CASGTATGDTQYF

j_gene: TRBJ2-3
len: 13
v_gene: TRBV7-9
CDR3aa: CASSLALTDTQYF

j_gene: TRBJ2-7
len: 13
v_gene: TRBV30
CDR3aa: CAWNRDLDYEQYF

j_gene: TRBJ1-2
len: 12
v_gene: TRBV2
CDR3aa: CALAQSSYGYTF

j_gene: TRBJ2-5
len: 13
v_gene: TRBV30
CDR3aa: CAWSVQGQETQYF

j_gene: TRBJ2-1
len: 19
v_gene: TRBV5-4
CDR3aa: CASRMWGSGASSSYNEQFF

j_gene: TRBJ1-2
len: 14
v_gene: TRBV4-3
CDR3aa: CASSDGTDTYGYTF

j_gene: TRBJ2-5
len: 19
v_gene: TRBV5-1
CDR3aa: CASSFQGLAGDWGQETQYF

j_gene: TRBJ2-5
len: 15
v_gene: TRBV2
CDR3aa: CASTPGQGGQETQYF

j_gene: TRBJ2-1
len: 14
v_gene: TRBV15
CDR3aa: CATSRGAGANEQFF

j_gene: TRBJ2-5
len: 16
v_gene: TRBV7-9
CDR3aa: CASSPRGGRATETQYF

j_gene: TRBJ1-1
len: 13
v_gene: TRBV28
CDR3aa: CASSRDGNTEAFF

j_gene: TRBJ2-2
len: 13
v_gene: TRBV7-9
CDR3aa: CASRWEGAGELFF

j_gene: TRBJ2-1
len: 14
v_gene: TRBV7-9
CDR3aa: CASIGTGTYNEQFF

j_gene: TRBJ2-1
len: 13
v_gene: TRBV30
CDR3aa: CAWSRRRGNEQFF

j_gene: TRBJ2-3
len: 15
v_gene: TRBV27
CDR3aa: CASREFTRSTDTQYF

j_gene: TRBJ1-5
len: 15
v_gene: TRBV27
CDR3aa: CASSLSGDSNQPQHF

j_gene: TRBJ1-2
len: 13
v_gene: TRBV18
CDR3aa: CATYGGGEHGYTF

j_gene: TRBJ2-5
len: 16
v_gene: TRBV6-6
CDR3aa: CASSRNAGTGQETQYF

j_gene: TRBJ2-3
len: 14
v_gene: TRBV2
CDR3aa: CASARATWGDTQYF

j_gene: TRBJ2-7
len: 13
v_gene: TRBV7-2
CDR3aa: CASSPLRAYEQYF

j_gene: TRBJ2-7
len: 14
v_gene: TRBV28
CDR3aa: CASSRLGAHYEQYF

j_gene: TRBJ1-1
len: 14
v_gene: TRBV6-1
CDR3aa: CASSENRGNTEAFF

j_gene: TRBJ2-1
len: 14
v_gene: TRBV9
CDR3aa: CASTPRAGGNEQFF

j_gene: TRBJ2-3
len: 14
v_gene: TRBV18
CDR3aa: CASSPPGATDTQYF

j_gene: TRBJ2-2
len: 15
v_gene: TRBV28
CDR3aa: CASSPAGAGTGELFF

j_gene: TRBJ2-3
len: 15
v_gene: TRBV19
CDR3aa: CASSPRTGGTDTQYF

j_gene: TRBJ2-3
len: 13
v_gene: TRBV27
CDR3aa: CASSHHSRDTQYF

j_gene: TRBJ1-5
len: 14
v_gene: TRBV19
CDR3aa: CASRDSRPNQPQHF

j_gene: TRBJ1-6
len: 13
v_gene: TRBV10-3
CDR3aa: CAIRKDGNSPLHF

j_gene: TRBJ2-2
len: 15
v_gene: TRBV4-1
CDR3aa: CASSQGLANTGELFF

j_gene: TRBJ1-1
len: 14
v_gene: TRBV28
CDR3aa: CASSGTGLISEAFF